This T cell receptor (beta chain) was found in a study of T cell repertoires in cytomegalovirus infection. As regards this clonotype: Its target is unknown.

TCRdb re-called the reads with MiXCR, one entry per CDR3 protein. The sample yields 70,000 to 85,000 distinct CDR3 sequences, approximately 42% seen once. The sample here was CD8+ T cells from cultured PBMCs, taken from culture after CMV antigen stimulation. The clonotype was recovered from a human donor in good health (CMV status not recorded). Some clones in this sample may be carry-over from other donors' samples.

For the CDR3, the DNA is TGTGCCAGCAGTGAAGTGGAACGGGGGGGGTCGAATGAGCAGTTCTTC. This translates into CASSEVERGGSNEQFF. The chain uses TRBV2 and TRBJ2-1; 8 bases line up with TRBD2. Germline-derived CDR1 and CDR2 are SNHLY and FYNNEI. The V and J ends lost 1 base and 7 bases, in that order; junction bases with no gene match: 9. This CDR3 contains 16 residues.